In its sample, the clone carrying this TCR beta chain was seen many times. This entry comes from a study of T cells in Graves' hyperthyroidism and ophthalmopathy. Amplified TCR beta CDR3 regions came from RNA transcripts. A set of HTBI primers served as the primers for a first-round RT-PCR of the TCR CDR3. TCRdb reprocessed the multiplex PCR reads with MiXCR, giving one entry per CDR3 protein. The data hold about 320,000 distinct CDR3 sequences, with 16% observed a single time. V dropped 5 bases and J dropped 7; count of bases not matched to a gene: 8. The CDR3 loop spans 15 amino acids. The sample comprised blood. The receptor comes from a man under 40 with Graves' hyperthyroidism. J is TRBJ2-1 and V is TRBV12-3 or TRBV12-4; 10 nucleotides agree with TRBD2. CDR3 loop: CASSPPSGGVNEQFF. As DNA, the CDR3 is TGTGCCAGCAGTCCACCCAGCGGGGGGGTGAATGAGCAGTTCTTC.